The 14 T cell receptor beta chains below all came from one sample that was sequenced in a study of human T cells and chemical hapten exposure. TCRdb ran MiXCR on the RACE reads and lists one entry per CDR3 protein. This sample has more than 85,000 distinct CDR3 sequences, with over 6.5% found just once. As for time point: pre-sensitization, week 0. Treatment here: therapeutic diphenylcyclopropenone sensitization with weekly scalp DPC. The material sequenced was whole blood, taken in connection with sensitization to the hapten diphenylcyclopropenone (DPC). These receptors all stem from a man between 35 and 55 years old with alopecia areata. Some clones in this sample may be carry-over from other donors' samples.

Many counts were recorded for this clonotype. The chain has TRBV4-1 and TRBJ2-7, with TRBD2 identical over 9 bases. CDR1 MGHRA and CDR2 YSYEKL come from the germline V gene. The CDR3 is 16 residues long. V shed 1 base, J shed 3 bases, and the junction held 7 bases outside the gene matches. The CDR3 reads CASSQVLAGLYYEQYV. CDR3 coding DNA: TGCGCCAGCAGCCAAGTACTAGCGGGCCTCTACTACGAGCAGTACGTC.

This sequence joins TRBV28 and TRBJ2-1; TRBD1 might be the D (5 bases). Germline V gives CDR1 MDHEN, CDR2 SYDVKM. CDR3 length: 15 amino acids. Trimming cost V 5 bases and J 0 bases, with 11 bases left between them. The CDR3 region is CASSIGTGSYNEQFF. CDR3 bases: TGTGCCAGCAGTATCGGAACAGGCTCCTACAATGAGCAGTTCTTC. The full variable domain, with the rest looked up from reference TRBV28 and TRBJ2-1, is DVKVTQSSRYLVKRTGEKVFLECVQDMDHENMFWYRQDPGLGLRLIYFSYDVKMKEKGDIPEGYSVSREKKERFSLILESASTNQTSMYLCASSIGTGSYNEQFFGPGTRLTVL.

The rearrangement uses TRBV9 and TRBJ2-1; D is ambiguous. Trimming took 4 bases from V and 3 from J, leaving 8 bases between them. The CDR3 is 13 amino acids. CDR1 and CDR2 from the germline V gene are SGDLS and YYNGEE. The chain's CDR3 is CASSPGDYNEQFF. The CDR3 DNA is TGTGCCAGCAGCCCGGGTGACTACAATGAGCAGTTCTTC.

The V call is TRBV7-8, the J call TRBJ2-5, with D tentatively TRBD1 (6 bases). Germline CDR1 reads SGHVS; CDR2 reads FQNEAQ. Deletions cut 10 bases from V and 1 base from J, with 25 bases between. The CDR3 has 17 residues. CDR3 sequence reads: CATVVPPGRGGQETQYF. The DNA for the CDR3 is TGTGCCACCGTCGTCCCGCCGGGGAGAGGGGGCCAAGAGACCCAGTACTTC.

V usage is TRBV29-1 and J usage is TRBJ1-2; D is possibly TRBD1 (6 bases). The CDR3 is made up of 12 amino acids. Germline assignment: CDR1 SQVTM and CDR2 ANQGSEA. Trimming left V 6 bases short and J 8 bases short, with 16 bases between. CDR3: CSVDSPLGGYTF. In nucleotides, the CDR3 is TGCAGCGTGGACAGTCCTTTGGGAGGCTACACCTTC.

This clonotype came up a few times. The genes are TRBV20-1 and TRBJ1-2; D possibly corresponds to TRBD1 (5 bases). The ends were cut back, 6 bases at V and 9 bases at J, with 20 bases in the middle. This CDR3 region has 13 residues. Germline assignment: CDR1 DFQATT and CDR2 SNEGSKA (reference sequence). CDR3 in amino acids: CSAPPGGGDRYTF. The CDR3 region has the DNA TGCAGTGCCCCGCCGGGGGGGGGGGATCGCTACACCTTC.

The rearrangement joins TRBV6-5 to TRBJ2-1; the match to TRBD2 covers 10 bases. The trim removed 7 bases at V and 4 bases at J, leaving 10 bases unmatched. Germline V lookup: CDR1 MNHEY, CDR2 SVGAGI. The length of the CDR3 is 16 residues. The CDR3 nucleotides read TGTGCCAGCACCGTAGCGGGAGGAGGGCGGTACAATGAGCAGTTCTTC. Its protein is CASTVAGGGRYNEQFF.

The chain joins TRBV28 to TRBJ1-5; TRBD1 matches at 7 bases. The V gene end was trimmed by 4 bases and the J gene end by 7 bases; junction bases not matched to a gene: 7. The CDR3 totals 14 residues. Germline V lookup: CDR1 MDHEN, CDR2 SYDVKM. As DNA, the CDR3 is TGTGCCAGCAGTTCTAACCGACAGGGCCAGCCCCAGCATTTT. Amino acids: CASSSNRQGQPQHF.

In its sample, this clonotype was seen a few times. The chain is built from TRBV12-3 or TRBV12-4 and TRBJ2-2; D perhaps matches TRBD2 (5 bases). Trimming stripped 5 bases from V and 2 bases from J, with 6 bases between. This CDR3 spans 13 amino acids. CDR3 region: CASSPSNTGELFF. The CDR3 DNA is TGTGCCAGCAGTCCTAGCAACACCGGGGAGCTGTTTTTT.

This clonotype came up a few times. The genes are TRBV14 and TRBJ2-7; 11 nucleotides match TRBD2. This CDR3 has 15 amino acids. Germline CDR1 and CDR2: SGHDN and FVKESK. V gave up 2 bases and J gave up 1 base; unmatched junction bases: 1. CDR3 protein: CASSQTSGGSYEQYV. The CDR3 DNA reads TGTGCCAGCAGCCAAACTAGCGGGGGTTCCTACGAGCAGTACGTC.

This chain uses TRBV6-2 or TRBV6-3 with TRBJ2-4; a weak D match, TRBD1 (5 bases). The V end lost 2 bases, the J end lost 6 bases, and 5 bases lay between the germline ends. The germline V gene has CDR1 MNHEY and CDR2 SVGEGT. This CDR3 spans 12 amino acids. The CDR3 region has the DNA TGTGCCAGCAGTTACAGGGGAAACATTCAGTACTTC. It translates to CASSYRGNIQYF.

This clonotype has only a few counts. The chain carries TRBV20-1 and TRBJ1-1; D not resolved. Trimming took 0 bases from V and 4 from J, leaving 15 bases between them. This CDR3 region has 15 residues. Germline loops: CDR1 DFQATT, CDR2 SNEGSKA (reference sequence). CDR3 sequence (DNA): TGCAGTGCTAGAGATCGCAACCAGAAGGGCACTGAAGCTTTCTTT. Its translation is CSARDRNQKGTEAFF.

This clonotype occurred many times. The chain carries TRBV7-2 and TRBJ1-1; no clear D gene. Trimming stripped 0 bases from V and 4 bases from J, with 9 bases between. The CDR3 covers 14 residues. The V gene's germline CDR1 is SGHTA and CDR2 FQGNSA. This CDR3 is CASSLAFPATEAFF. The CDR3 bases are TGTGCCAGCAGCTTAGCTTTTCCGGCCACTGAAGCTTTCTTT.

This clonotype was seen at least ten times. The chain carries TRBV20-1 and TRBJ1-5, with 7 bases aligning to TRBD1. J was trimmed by 5 bases and V by 0 bases; bases with no gene match: 4. Germline V lookup: CDR1 DFQATT, CDR2 SNEGSKA (reference sequence). The CDR3 covers 14 residues. CDR3 bases: TGCAGTGCTAGAGATATAACAGGGGATCAGCCCCAGCATTTT. Its protein product is CSARDITGDQPQHF.